The source of this T cell receptor (beta chain) is a study of T cells in Graves' hyperthyroidism and ophthalmopathy. Study-wide points: It was a median about seven months before onset that the model predicted ophthalmopathy. The majority of expanded thyroid clonotypes above 0.001 also appeared in blood.

Amplified TCR beta CDR3 regions derived from RNA transcripts. RT-PCR in the first round (using the HTBI primer set) targeted the TCR CDR3. One entry per CDR3 protein, called by TCRdb with MiXCR from the multiplex PCR reads. This sample carries 600,000 to 900,000 distinct CDR3 sequences, about a sixth of them seen once, and the ten largest clones take approximately 8%. The source of the PBMCs was around 9 ml of fresh peripheral blood. The CDR3 consists of 12 residues. In germline, CDR1 is SNHLY, CDR2 FYNNEI. Trimming took off 1 base at V and 10 bases at J, with 8 bases between the two ends. This clonotype showed up just a few times. Its cognate antigen is unknown.

The sequence was collected from a man aged 18 to 30 with Graves' hyperthyroidism. The sequenced material came from blood. V is TRBV2 and J is TRBJ2-1; unclear D gene. CDR3 residues: CASSEDLTEQFF. The CDR3 coding sequence is TGTGCCAGCAGTGAAGACCTTACCGAGCAGTTCTTC.